The clone carrying this TCR beta chain was found once. As yet, its antigen is unknown. A read error may account for a junction end that differs from germline. CDR3 length: 16 residues. In germline, CDR1 is LNHNV, CDR2 YYDKDF (reference sequence). The source of the sample is a study of blood T cells in healthy people across ages. Overall study findings and caveats: The long-lived group displayed more naive CD4+ cells, plus higher diversity, than the aged donors did. Among T cells, TCR beta diversity per million cells dropped roughly linearly as age rose.

PCR was performed a second time for 7 to 11 cycles using a sample-barcoded 5' primer and a J-beta primer mix. Each cDNA was tagged by a template-switch adaptor containing 12 random nucleotides. Each CDR3 protein is one row after TCRdb ran MiXCR on the 5' RACE reads. The sample lists roughly 1,300,000 distinct CDR3 sequences, almost 60% occurring once. The V gene is TRBV15, the J gene TRBJ2-2; 7 positions match TRBD2. Sequenced: blood. This clonotype was sampled from a young man in good health. CDR3 DNA: TGTGCCGCCAGCCGGGGTAGAGCGGGGTACACCGGGGAGCTGTTTTTT. It specifies CAASRGRAGYTGELFF.